Following are 27 T cell receptor beta chains from one sample sequenced in a study of blood T cell repertoires in COVID-19. Assay used: immunoSEQ multiplex PCR; TCRdb lists only in-frame clones, some missing. The sample lists about 320,000 clones, approximately 88% occurring once. Sequencing was carried out using PBMCs or T cells enriched from blood (not recorded which). The receptors derive from a man aged 60-69 years who had recovered from COVID-19.

This chain links TRBV28 with TRBJ1-3; 12 bases line up with TRBD1. The CDR3 spans 16 residues. Germline lookup yields CDR1 MDHEN and CDR2 SYDVKM. The trim removed 5 bases at V and 4 bases at J, leaving 6 bases unmatched. This CDR3 reads CASSDGDRGLGNTIYF. The CDR3 DNA reads as TGTGCCAGCAGTGATGGGGACAGGGGGCTCGGAAACACCATATATTTT.

This chain connects TRBV27 to TRBJ1-5, with TRBD1 identical over 7 bases. The CDR3 is 14 residues long. Germline CDR1 reads MNHEY; CDR2 reads SMNVEV (reference sequence). V lost 8 bases to trimming and J lost 1 base; unmatched junction nucleotides: 5. CDR3 sequence: CASGPTGSNQPQHF. The CDR3 DNA is TGTGCCAGCGGACCGACAGGGAGCAATCAGCCCCAGCATTTT.

The chain joins TRBV3-1 (or the pseudogene TRBV3-2) to TRBJ2-5, with D maybe TRBD1 (6 bases). CDR1 LGHDT and CDR2 YNNKEL come from the germline V gene (reference sequence). CDR3 length: 16 amino acids. Trimming removed 1 base at V and 4 bases at J, with 16 bases between. The CDR3 DNA follows: TGTGCCAGCAGCCAAGCCATCAGGGGAATGGTAGAGACCCAGTACTTC. It codes for CASSQAIRGMVETQYF.

The rearrangement links TRBV6-5 to TRBJ2-7, with 11 nucleotides matching TRBD1. The CDR3 spans 14 residues. The V gene's germline CDR1 is MNHEY and CDR2 SVGAGI. The junction had 5 bases not matched to a gene; V was cut back by 5 bases and J by 5 bases. CDR3 region: CASSPDRGQDEQYF. The CDR3 DNA follows: TGTGCCAGCAGTCCGGACAGGGGGCAGGACGAGCAGTACTTC.

This sequence joins TRBV12-3 or TRBV12-4 and TRBJ1-2, with TRBD1 as a possible D gene (6 bases). The V end lost 5 bases, the J end lost 3 bases, and 10 bases lay between the germline ends. The CDR3 totals 13 residues. This CDR3 is CASSPGADYGYTF. CDR3 DNA: TGTGCCAGCAGTCCAGGGGCAGACTATGGCTACACCTTC.

V and J are TRBV9 and TRBJ2-7; weak D call: TRBD1 (6 bases). The CDR3 covers 15 residues. V was cut by 0 bases and J by 2 bases, with 12 bases left in between. Per the germline V gene, CDR1 is SGDLS and CDR2 is YYNGEE. Here the CDR3 DNA reads TGTGCCAGCAGCGTAGCCCCAGGGGCCCCCTACGAGCAGTACTTC. Residues: CASSVAPGAPYEQYF.

The V gene is TRBV5-4, the J gene TRBJ2-1, with TRBD2 matching over 7 bases. CDR1 is SGHNT and CDR2 is YYREEE in the germline V gene (reference sequence). This CDR3 is 14 amino acids long. Trimming at V came to 6 bases and at J to 1 base, leaving 4 bases not matched to a gene. The CDR3 DNA follows: TGTGCCAGCAACACTAGCGTTTCCTACAATGAGCAGTTCTTC. Encoded protein: CASNTSVSYNEQFF.

The chain links TRBV24-1 to TRBJ2-1; D perhaps matches TRBD1 (5 bases). This CDR3 spans 16 amino acids. From germline, CDR1 is KGHDR and CDR2 SFDVKD. V lost 2 bases and J 4 bases, leaving 14 bases between the germline ends. The CDR3 DNA reads TGTGCCACCAGTGATTCCCGGACAAAGCGTTACAATGAGCAGTTCTTC. Translation gives CATSDSRTKRYNEQFF.

The chain couples TRBV28 to TRBJ2-7; unclear D gene. CDR1 is MDHEN, CDR2 SYDVKM, per germline. Trimming removed 5 bases from V and 7 bases from J, with 9 bases in between. There are 11 residues in the CDR3. The DNA for the CDR3 is TGTGCCAGCAGTCCAGACTGGGAGCAGTACTTC. This sequence encodes CASSPDWEQYF.

This sequence joins TRBV5-1 and TRBJ1-5; tentative D call: TRBD1 (5 bases). With 3 bases removed from V and 5 bases from J, the gap between germline ends came to 12 bases. Looked up from germline, CDR1 is SGHRS and CDR2 is YFSETQ. The length of the CDR3 is 14 residues. The CDR3 is CASSWRDGHQPQHF. CDR3 bases: TGCGCCAGCAGCTGGAGGGACGGTCATCAGCCCCAGCATTTT.

The chain has TRBV6-5 and TRBJ2-5, with 12 bases that match TRBD2. The V gene end was trimmed by 2 bases and the J gene end by 5 bases; junction bases not matched to a gene: 3. CDR1 is MNHEY and CDR2 is SVGAGI in the germline V gene. The CDR3 has 15 residues. The CDR3 spells CASSYRTSGEETQYF. DNA of the CDR3: TGTGCCAGCAGTTACCGGACTAGCGGGGAGGAGACCCAGTACTTC.

The V call is TRBV6-5, the J call TRBJ1-3; TRBD1 matches 8 bases. From germline, CDR1 is MNHEY and CDR2 SVGAGI. The CDR3 spans 15 residues. V was clipped by 5 bases and J by 1 base; unmatched bases: 4. The CDR3 bases are TGTGCCAGCAGTAGGGACAGGCGTTCTGGAAACACCATATATTTT. It yields the protein CASSRDRRSGNTIYF.

The genes are TRBV5-1 and TRBJ1-4; no firm D call. In germline, CDR1 is SGHRS, CDR2 YFSETQ. The CDR3 totals 13 residues. Trimming took off 4 bases at V and 4 bases at J, with 8 bases between the two ends. CDR3 residues: CASSPTDNEKLFF. As DNA, the CDR3 is TGCGCCAGCAGCCCGACTGATAATGAAAAACTGTTTTTT.

V usage is TRBV5-6 and J usage is TRBJ2-1; D ambiguous. CDR3 size: 15 residues. Germline V gene sequence: CDR1 SGHDT, CDR2 YYEEEE. Trimming removed 1 base at V and 1 base at J, with 9 bases between. CDR3 in amino acids: CASSLLGSSYNEQFF. The CDR3 DNA follows: TGTGCCAGCAGCTTGTTGGGCTCTTCCTACAATGAGCAGTTCTTC. Looking up the rest from reference TRBV5-6 and TRBJ2-1 gives the full variable domain: DAGVTQSPTHLIKTRGQQVTLRCSPKSGHDTVSWYQQALGQGPQFIFQYYEEEERQRGNFPDRFSGHQFPNYSSELNVNALLLGDSALYLCASSLLGSSYNEQFFGPGTRLTVL.

The genes are TRBV30 and TRBJ1-4; 7 bases are a match to TRBD1. Germline V CDR1 and CDR2: GTSNPN, SVGIG (reference sequence). This CDR3 spans 13 amino acids. Trimming took 1 base from V and 8 from J; bases not matched to a gene: 4. The CDR3 nucleotides read TGTGCCTGGAGTGGACAGGGCCGCGAAAAACTGTTTTTT. This translates into CAWSGQGREKLFF.

Turning to this clone: Other DNA sequences in this specimen translate into the identical CDR3. This rearrangement joins TRBV5-1 to TRBJ2-7; 12 bases match TRBD2. Germline CDR1 SGHRS, CDR2 YFSETQ. The CDR3 runs to 15 residues. After removal of 0 bases from V and 3 bases from J, the junction contained 1 base not matched to a gene. CDR3 coding DNA: TGCGCCAGCAGCTTGGGGACTAGCGGGAACTACGAGCAGTACTTC. Translating gives CASSLGTSGNYEQYF.

The V gene is TRBV11-2, the J gene TRBJ2-1, with D maybe TRBD1 (6 bases). V was cut by 5 bases and J by 4 bases, with 15 bases left in between. CDR1 and CDR2 (germline): SGHAT, FQNNGV. The CDR3 contains 15 residues. CDR3 residues: CASSRAGTPYNEQFF. CDR3 DNA sequence: TGTGCCAGCAGCCGGGCCGGGACACCTTACAATGAGCAGTTCTTC.

The J gene is TRBJ1-1, the V gene TRBV11-2, with D uncertain. Trimming removed 3 bases at V and 1 base at J, with 6 bases between. The V gene's germline CDR1 is SGHAT and CDR2 FQNNGV. There are 13 residues in the CDR3. The DNA of the CDR3 is TGTGCCAGCAGCTTGAGGGAGAACACTGAAGCTTTCTTT. Amino acid sequence: CASSLRENTEAFF.

The sample holds a few counts of this clone. This sequence joins TRBV30 and TRBJ1-4; D gene ambiguous. This CDR3 has 15 residues. Trimming shortened V by 0 bases and J by 5 bases, and 13 bases separated the two germline ends. Germline V lookup: CDR1 GTSNPN, CDR2 SVGIG (reference sequence). CDR3: CAWSVLQRGNEKLFF. Written as DNA, the CDR3 is TGTGCCTGGAGTGTACTGCAGCGAGGGAATGAAAAACTGTTTTTT.

The V gene is TRBV5-1, the J gene TRBJ1-1; TRBD1 aligns across 7 bases. CDR1 and CDR2 (germline): SGHRS, YFSETQ. The CDR3 loop spans 14 amino acids. With V trimmed by 6 bases and J by 5 bases, 10 bases remained unmatched. CDR3 residues: CASTTQGPRTEAFF. CDR3 sequence (DNA): TGCGCCAGCACTACACAGGGGCCACGGACTGAAGCTTTCTTT.

This chain links TRBV6-5 with TRBJ2-1; 12 bases align to TRBD1. The CDR3 length is 14 residues. Germline V gene data show CDR1 as MNHEY and CDR2 as SVGAGI. V gave up 2 bases and J gave up 14 bases; unmatched junction bases: 7. The CDR3 bases are TGTGCCAGCAGTTACAATAAAGGGACAGGGGGCAAGTTCTTC. Its protein is CASSYNKGTGGKFF.

The chain uses TRBV18 and TRBJ2-3; TRBD2 is a possible D gene (6 bases). V shed 1 base and J shed 2 bases, with 16 bases lying between them. The CDR3 contains 17 residues. The germline gives CDR1 KGHSH, CDR2 LQKENI. In DNA form, the CDR3 reads TGTGCCAGCTCACCACTTACCGGGGGTCGGGCCACAGATACGCAGTATTTT. Its protein product is CASSPLTGGRATDTQYF.

The genes are TRBV5-6 and TRBJ2-2; the match to TRBD1 covers 7 bases. Germline-derived CDR1 and CDR2 are SGHDT and YYEEEE. The junction had 10 bases not matched to a gene; V was cut back by 5 bases and J by 3 bases. This CDR3 has 16 amino acids. The CDR3 sequence: CASSLTGKGDTGELFF. DNA of the CDR3: TGTGCCAGCAGTTTGACAGGGAAGGGTGACACCGGGGAGCTGTTTTTT.

V is TRBV27 and J is TRBJ2-7; TRBD2 agrees at 8 bases. Germline CDR1 MNHEY, CDR2 SMNVEV (reference sequence). Trimming removed 4 bases from V and 6 bases from J; junction bases left unmatched: 14. The CDR3 extends over 16 amino acids. CDR3 sequence: CASSSSLGRAPGEQYF. The CDR3 nucleotides read TGTGCCAGCAGTTCCTCCCTCGGGAGGGCCCCTGGCGAGCAGTACTTC.

The chain couples TRBV30 to TRBJ1-2; no firm D call. The V end was cut by 1 base, the J end by 7 bases, with 13 bases between. This CDR3 has 13 residues. CDR1 is GTSNPN and CDR2 is SVGIG in the germline V gene (reference sequence). CDR3 nucleotide sequence: TGTGCCTGGAGTGAGAAGCTGGCAGGTGGCTACACCTTC. Protein product: CAWSEKLAGGYTF.

The chain couples TRBV5-1 to TRBJ2-2; 11 nucleotides match TRBD1. The V and J ends lost 0 bases and 6 bases, in that order; junction bases with no gene match: 10. The CDR3 covers 18 residues. Germline V gives CDR1 SGHRS, CDR2 YFSETQ. CDR3 DNA sequence: TGCGCCAGCAGCTTGGACCCGCCCGGACAGGGGGCGGCCGGGGAGCTGTTTTTT. Translation gives CASSLDPPGQGAAGELFF.

V and J are TRBV2 and TRBJ1-5; perhaps TRBD1 as D (5 bases). Germline V gives CDR1 SNHLY, CDR2 FYNNEI. V lost 3 bases, J lost 4 bases, and 10 bases lay in between. The length of the CDR3 is 14 residues. This CDR3 is CASSELTANQPQHF. CDR3 nucleotides: TGTGCCAGCAGTGAGTTGACAGCTAATCAGCCCCAGCATTTT. Based on the CDR3 plus reference TRBV2 and TRBJ1-5, the full variable domain is EPEVTQTPSHQVTQMGQEVILRCVPISNHLYFYWYRQILGQKVEFLVSFYNNEISEKSEIFDDQFSVERPDGSNFTLKIRSTKLEDSAMYFCASSELTANQPQHFGDGTRLSIL.